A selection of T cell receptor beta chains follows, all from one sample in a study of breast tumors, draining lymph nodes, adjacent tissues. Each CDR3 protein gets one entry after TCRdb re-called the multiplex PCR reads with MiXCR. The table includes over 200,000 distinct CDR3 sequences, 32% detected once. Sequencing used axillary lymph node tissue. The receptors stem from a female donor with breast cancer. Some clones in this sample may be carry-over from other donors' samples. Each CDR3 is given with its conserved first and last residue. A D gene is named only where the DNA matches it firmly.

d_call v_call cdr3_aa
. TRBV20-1 CSARDEEGTGNTIYF
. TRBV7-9 CANSLSGVGQPQHF
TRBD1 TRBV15 CATSGDDRVHGELFF
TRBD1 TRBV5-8 CASTGQGRSTDTQYF
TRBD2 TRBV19 CASSPRGLAGGISYNEQFF
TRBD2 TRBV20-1 CSAEGGARSTDTQYF
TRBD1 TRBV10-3 CAISPDRRMNTEAFF
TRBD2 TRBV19 CASRDGGSGDEQFF
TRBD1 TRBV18 CASSPGGQGAFEQYF
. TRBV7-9 CASSPRAGSNWELFF
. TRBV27 CASSLSAGTNEKLFF
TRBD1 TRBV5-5 CASSFRTGEGGYAF
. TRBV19 CASSTQDTQYF
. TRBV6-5 CASSDPRNTIYF
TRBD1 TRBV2 CASSQDRGQLLYGYTF
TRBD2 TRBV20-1 CSAPGGSGSGIYEQYF
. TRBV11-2 CASSSGGLAGEETQHF
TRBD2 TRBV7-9 CASTAGGPYNEQYF
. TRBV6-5 CASSHSHRGGTGELFF
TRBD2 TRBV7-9 CASSQLTSGLETQYF
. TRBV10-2 CASSDRYSGSSYNEQFF
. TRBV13 CASSLVVLRGNTDTQYF
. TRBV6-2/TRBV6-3 CASSYSGPKSSGTPLHF
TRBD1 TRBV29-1 CSVGQGYNEQFF
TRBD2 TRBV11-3 CASRRGTSTDEQYF
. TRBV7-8 CASSLGPGDEQFF
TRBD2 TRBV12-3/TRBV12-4 CASSLGIAGGSTDTQYF
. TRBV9 CASSAAGHTGELFF
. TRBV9 CASSPRDQPQHF
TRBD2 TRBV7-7 CASSRGTSVYNEQFF
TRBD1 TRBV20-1 CSAGTGGYEQYF
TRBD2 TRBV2 CASSPASGRASQYF
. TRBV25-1 CASFESRGYTF
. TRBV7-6 CASSPWAGNTDTQYF
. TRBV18 CASSPVSDYGYTF
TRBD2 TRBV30 CAWSGTTPGHKQFF
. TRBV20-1 CSARGGQENTEAFF
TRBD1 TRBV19 CASSPIQGIAETQYF
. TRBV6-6 CASSDTGTPHSYEQYF
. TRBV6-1 CASSVGLLAKNIQYF
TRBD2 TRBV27 CASTRGGDCGRDPPGYEQYF
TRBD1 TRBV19 CASSSRTGIGEKLFF
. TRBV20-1 CSARVTNTGELFF
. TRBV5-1 CASSRTSGRYEHF
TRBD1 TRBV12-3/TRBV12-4 CASSHRTGGPSGANVLTF
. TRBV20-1 CGARDRYEQYF
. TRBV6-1 CAGRAAGASRDEQYF
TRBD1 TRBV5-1 CASSGQGGVYEQYF
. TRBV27 CASKDYQETQYF
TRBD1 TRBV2 CASRDRGEGQPQHF
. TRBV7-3 CASSAKTSGQGLFF
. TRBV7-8 CASSLTRRDTEAFF
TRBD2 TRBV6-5 CASSYFGLAGGYNEQFF
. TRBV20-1 CSARDRDSSYNEQFF
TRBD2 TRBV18 CASRTSGSPSHEQYF
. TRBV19 CASSREEKLFF